Listed here are 5 T cell receptor beta chains from one sample, sequenced in a study of Ad26.COV2.S vaccination and SARS-CoV-2 variants. Treatment reported: some 20 received Ad26.COV2.S at low or high dose, single or two shots; 5 received placebo; per-sample allocation not given. After the first vaccine or placebo injection, samples were drawn on day 63. TCRdb's table, derived via immunoSEQ multiplex PCR, lists solely in-frame clones and lacks some. Of a few hundred thousand clones in the sample, 75% to 90% were seen once. The sample was peripheral blood, taken in a trial of Ad26.COV2.S vaccine versus placebo. Receptors were obtained from a person between 18 and 65 years old who received the Ad26.COV2.S COVID-19 vaccine or a placebo.

This clone was observed a handful of times. The J gene is TRBJ2-5, the V gene TRBV7-3; TRBD2 agrees at 12 bases. Germline CDR1 is SGHTA and CDR2 is FQGTGA. CDR3 size: 17 residues. V lost 0 bases, J lost 3 bases, and 5 bases stayed unmatched. CDR3 protein: CASSLTLGLAGKETQYF. CDR3 in DNA: TGTGCCAGCAGCTTAACTCTAGGACTAGCGGGGAAAGAGACCCAGTACTTC.

This clone was recorded a few times. The chain carries TRBV7-8 and TRBJ2-1; 9 nucleotides match TRBD2. CDR1 and CDR2 (germline): SGHVS, FQNEAQ. With V trimmed by 1 base and J by 6 bases, 1 base remained unmatched. The CDR3 loop spans 14 amino acids. DNA for the CDR3: TGTGCCAGCAGCTTAGAACTAGCGGGCAATGAGCAGTTCTTC. Translated, it gives CASSLELAGNEQFF.

This clone turned up a few times. This chain joins TRBV7-9 and TRBJ1-4; maybe TRBD1 (5 bases). The CDR3 is made up of 14 amino acids. Germline V gene lookup returns CDR1 SEHNR and CDR2 FQNEAQ (reference sequence). V lost 3 bases, J lost 1 base, and 6 bases lay in between. The chain's CDR3 is CASSLRGTNEKLFF. The CDR3 DNA reads as TGTGCCAGCAGCTTGAGGGGAACTAATGAAAAACTGTTTTTT.

The chain links TRBV6-2 or TRBV6-3 to TRBJ2-5; tentative D call: TRBD2 (6 bases). Trimming removed 2 bases from V and 4 bases from J, with 14 bases in between. Germline values: CDR1 MNHEY, CDR2 SVGEGT. CDR3 length equals 15 residues. CDR3 amino acids: CASSYDAGYAETQYF. CDR3 DNA: TGTGCCAGCAGTTACGATGCGGGATATGCAGAGACCCAGTACTTC.

The rearrangement joins TRBV9 to TRBJ2-7; 13 positions agree with TRBD2. Germline CDR1 SGDLS, CDR2 YYNGEE. The CDR3 extends over 15 amino acids. The V segment lost 3 bases and the J segment 6 bases; nucleotides outside the gene matches: 6. In nucleotides, the CDR3 is TGTGCCAGCAGCGGACTGGGACTAGCGGGATCCGAGCAGTACTTC. Its protein product is CASSGLGLAGSEQYF.